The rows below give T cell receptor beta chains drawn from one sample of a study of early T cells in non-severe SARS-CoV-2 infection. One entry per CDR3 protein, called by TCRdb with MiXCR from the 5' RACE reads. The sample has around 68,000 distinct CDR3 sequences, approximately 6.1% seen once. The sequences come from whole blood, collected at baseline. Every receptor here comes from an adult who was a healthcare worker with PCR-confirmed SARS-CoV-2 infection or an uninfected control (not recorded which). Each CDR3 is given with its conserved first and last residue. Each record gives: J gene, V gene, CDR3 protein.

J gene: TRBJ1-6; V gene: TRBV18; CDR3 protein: CASSPDSLNSPLHF
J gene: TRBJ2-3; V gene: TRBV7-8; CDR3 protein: CASSSDAGPPLDTQYF
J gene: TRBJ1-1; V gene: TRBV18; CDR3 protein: CASSPQMTRANTEAFF
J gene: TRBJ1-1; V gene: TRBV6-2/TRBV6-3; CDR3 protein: CASTKDRGRVTEAFF
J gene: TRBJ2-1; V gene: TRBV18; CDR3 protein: CASTTGISSYNEQFF
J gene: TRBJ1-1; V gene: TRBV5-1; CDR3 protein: CASSFTGTAEAFF
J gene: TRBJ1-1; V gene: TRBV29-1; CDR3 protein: CSLGEPGQVFF
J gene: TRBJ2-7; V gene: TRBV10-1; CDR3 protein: CAKGDRVLHEQYF
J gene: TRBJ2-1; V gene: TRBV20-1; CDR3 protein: CSASRGNEQFF
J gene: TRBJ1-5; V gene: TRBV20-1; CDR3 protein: CSASSQGLKPQHF
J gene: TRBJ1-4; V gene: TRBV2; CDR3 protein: CASSENGGQRGLF
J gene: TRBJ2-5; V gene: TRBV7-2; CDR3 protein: CASTTGTGAIETQYF
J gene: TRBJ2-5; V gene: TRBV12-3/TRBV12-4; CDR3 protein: CASRPIGETQYF
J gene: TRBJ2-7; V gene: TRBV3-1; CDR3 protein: CASSQGLAGPSYEQYF
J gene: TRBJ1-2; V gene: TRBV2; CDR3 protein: CASSAGTGREGYTF
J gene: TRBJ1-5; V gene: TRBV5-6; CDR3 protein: CASSLYRGDQPQHF
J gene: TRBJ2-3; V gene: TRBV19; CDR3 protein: CASSIAGGTDTQYF
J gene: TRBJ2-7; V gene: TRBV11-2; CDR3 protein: CASSLQVTTSYEQYF
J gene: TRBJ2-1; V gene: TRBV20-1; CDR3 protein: CSARASGASSYNEQFF
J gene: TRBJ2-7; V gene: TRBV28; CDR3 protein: CASSLGGSYEQYF
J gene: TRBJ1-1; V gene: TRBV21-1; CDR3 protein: CASTVGRPTEAFF
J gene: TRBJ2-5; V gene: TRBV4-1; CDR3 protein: CASSQEGLAVQETQYF
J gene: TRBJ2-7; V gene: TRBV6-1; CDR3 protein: CASSVNRGQYEQYF
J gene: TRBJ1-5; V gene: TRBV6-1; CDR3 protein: CASSEWGARNQPQHF
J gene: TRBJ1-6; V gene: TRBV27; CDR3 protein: CASSPRDREDNSPLHF
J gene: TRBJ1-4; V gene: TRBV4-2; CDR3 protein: CASSQVSGQYEKLFF
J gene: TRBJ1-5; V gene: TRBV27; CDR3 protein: CASSLSGGGVGQPQHF
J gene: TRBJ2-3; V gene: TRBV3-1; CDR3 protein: CASSPRPPGSTDTQYF
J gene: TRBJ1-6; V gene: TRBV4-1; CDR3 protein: CASSQGRGGGISPLHF
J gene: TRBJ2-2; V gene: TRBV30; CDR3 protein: CAWSRTGSGELFF
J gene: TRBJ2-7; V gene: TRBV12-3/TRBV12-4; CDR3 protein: CASALGPYEQYF
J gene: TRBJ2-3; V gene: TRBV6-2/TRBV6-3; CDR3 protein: CASSYPSELGDTQYF
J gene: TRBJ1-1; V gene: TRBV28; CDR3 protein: CASRHSGGRGTEAFF
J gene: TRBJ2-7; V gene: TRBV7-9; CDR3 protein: CASSLRTSEQYF
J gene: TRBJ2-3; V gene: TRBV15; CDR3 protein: CATSEFTADTDTQYF
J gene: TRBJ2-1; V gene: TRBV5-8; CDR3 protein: CASSSELAPYNEQFF
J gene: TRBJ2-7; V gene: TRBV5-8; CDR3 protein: CASSPRQSSTSYEQYF
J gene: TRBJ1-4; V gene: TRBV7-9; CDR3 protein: CASSSQPTNEKLFF
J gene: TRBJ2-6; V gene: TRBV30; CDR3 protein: CAWIGQVGKVLTF
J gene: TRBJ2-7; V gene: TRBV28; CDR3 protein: CASSLYGQPPYEQYF
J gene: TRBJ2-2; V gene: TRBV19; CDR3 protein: CASSIVRAAGELFF
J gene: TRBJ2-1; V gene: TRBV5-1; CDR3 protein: CASSLLGGVGYNEQFF
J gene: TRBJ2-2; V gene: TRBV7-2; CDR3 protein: CASSSTSWQHTGELFF
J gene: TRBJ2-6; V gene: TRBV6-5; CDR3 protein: CASSSPPGVGANVLTF
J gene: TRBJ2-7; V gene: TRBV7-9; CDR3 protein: CASSLGPYAGGNEQYF
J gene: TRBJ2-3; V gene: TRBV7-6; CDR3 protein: CASTSGAASTDTQYF
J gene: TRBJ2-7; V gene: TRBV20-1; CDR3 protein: CSARDLTSGRWEQYF
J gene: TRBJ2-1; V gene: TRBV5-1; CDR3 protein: CASSLGEPYNEQFF
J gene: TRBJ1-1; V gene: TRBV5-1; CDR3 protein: CASSSTGSDTEAFF
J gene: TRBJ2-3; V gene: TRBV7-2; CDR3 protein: CASSPGTGGRGTQYF